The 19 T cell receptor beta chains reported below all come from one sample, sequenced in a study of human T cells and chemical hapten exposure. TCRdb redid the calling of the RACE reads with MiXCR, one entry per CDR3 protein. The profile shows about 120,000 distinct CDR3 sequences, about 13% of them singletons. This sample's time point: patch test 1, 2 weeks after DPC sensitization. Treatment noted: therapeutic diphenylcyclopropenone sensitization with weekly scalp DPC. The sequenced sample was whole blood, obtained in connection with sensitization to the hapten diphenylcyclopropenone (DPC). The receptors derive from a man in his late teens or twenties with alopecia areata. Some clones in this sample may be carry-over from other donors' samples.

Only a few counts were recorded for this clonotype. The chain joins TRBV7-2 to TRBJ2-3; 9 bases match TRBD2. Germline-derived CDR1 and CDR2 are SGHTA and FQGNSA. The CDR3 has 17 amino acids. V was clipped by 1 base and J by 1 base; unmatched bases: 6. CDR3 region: CASSLVAGGPRTDTQYF. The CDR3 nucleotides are TGTGCCAGCAGCTTAGTGGCGGGGGGGCCTCGCACAGATACGCAGTATTTT.

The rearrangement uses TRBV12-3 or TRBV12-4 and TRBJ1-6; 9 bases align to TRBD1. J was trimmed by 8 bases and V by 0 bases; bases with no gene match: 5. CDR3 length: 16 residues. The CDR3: CASSLALQGADSPLHF. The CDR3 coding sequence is TGTGCCAGCAGTTTAGCCCTACAGGGGGCGGATTCACCCCTCCACTTT.

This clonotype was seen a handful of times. DNA of the CDR3: TGTGCCAGCAGCCCCCTAGTCGGAGGGAACTACGAGCAGTACTTC. Protein: CASSPLVGGNYEQYF. This rearrangement joins TRBV7-2 to TRBJ2-7; maybe TRBD2 (6 bases). Germline CDR1 and CDR2: SGHTA and FQGNSA. The CDR3 runs to 15 residues. Trimming pared 5 bases from V and 3 bases from J, leaving 17 bases between. The complete variable domain, with remaining parts taken from reference TRBV7-2 and TRBJ2-7, reads GAGVSQSPSNKVTEKGKDVELRCDPISGHTALYWYRQSLGQGLEFLIYFQGNSAPDKSGLPSDRFSAERTGGSVSTLTIQRTQQEDSAVYLCASSPLVGGNYEQYFGPGTRLTVT.

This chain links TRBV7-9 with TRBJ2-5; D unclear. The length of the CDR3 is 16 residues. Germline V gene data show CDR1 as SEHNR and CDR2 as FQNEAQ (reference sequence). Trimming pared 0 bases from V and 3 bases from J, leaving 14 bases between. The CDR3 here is CASSLAYSTSKETQYF. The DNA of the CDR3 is TGTGCCAGCAGCTTAGCATACAGTACTTCGAAAGAGACCCAGTACTTC.

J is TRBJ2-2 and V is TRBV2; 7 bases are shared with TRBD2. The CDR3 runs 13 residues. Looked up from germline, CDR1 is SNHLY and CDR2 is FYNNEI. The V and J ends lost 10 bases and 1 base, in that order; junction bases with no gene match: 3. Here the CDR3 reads CATSGGNTGELFF. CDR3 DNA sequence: TGTGCCACATCGGGAGGGAACACCGGGGAGCTGTTTTTT.

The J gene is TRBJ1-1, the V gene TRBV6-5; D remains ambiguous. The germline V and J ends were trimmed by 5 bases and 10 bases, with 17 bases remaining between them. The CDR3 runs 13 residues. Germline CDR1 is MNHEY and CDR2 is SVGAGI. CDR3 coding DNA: TGTGCCAGCAGTAAGCTATCCGGGTCCCGAGCTTTCTTT. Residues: CASSKLSGSRAFF.

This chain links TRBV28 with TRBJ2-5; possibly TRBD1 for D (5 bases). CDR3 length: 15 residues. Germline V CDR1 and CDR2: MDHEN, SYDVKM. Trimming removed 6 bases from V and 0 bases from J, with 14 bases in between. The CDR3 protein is CASRAGLTDQETQYF. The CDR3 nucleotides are TGTGCCAGCAGGGCAGGGCTGACGGACCAAGAGACCCAGTACTTC.

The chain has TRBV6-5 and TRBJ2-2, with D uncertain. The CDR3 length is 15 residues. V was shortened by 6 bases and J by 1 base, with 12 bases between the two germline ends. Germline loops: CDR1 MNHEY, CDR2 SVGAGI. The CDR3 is CASRGRRRNTGELFF. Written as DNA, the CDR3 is TGTGCCAGCAGGGGAAGAAGGAGGAACACCGGGGAGCTGTTTTTT.

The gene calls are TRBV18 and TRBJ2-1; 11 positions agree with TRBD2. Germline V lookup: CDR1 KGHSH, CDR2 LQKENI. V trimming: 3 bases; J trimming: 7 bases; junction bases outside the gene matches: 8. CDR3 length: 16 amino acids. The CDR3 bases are TGTGCCAGCTCACCCGGTCTAGCGGGGGGCCAGAATGAGCAGTTCTTC. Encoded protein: CASSPGLAGGQNEQFF.

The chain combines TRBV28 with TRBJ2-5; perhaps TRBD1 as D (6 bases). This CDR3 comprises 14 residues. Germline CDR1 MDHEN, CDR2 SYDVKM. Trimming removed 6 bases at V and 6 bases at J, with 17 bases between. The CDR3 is CASRDRSIKKTQYF. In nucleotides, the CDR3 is TGTGCCAGCAGAGACAGGTCAATCAAAAAGACCCAGTACTTC.

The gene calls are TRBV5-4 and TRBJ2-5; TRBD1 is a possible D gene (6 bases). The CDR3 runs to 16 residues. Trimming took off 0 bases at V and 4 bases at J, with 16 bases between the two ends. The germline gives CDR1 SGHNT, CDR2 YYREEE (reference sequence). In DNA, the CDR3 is TGTGCCAGCAGCTTGGAGGCAGGGGATGGGGCAGAGACCCAGTACTTC. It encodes CASSLEAGDGAETQYF.

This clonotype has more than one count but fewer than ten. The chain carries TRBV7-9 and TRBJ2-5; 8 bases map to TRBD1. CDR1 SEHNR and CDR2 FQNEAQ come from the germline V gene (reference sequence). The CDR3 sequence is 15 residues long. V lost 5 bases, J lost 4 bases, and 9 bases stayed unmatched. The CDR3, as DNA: TGTGCCAGCAGCCATGGACAGGGCCGCGGAGAGACCCAGTACTTC. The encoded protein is CASSHGQGRGETQYF.

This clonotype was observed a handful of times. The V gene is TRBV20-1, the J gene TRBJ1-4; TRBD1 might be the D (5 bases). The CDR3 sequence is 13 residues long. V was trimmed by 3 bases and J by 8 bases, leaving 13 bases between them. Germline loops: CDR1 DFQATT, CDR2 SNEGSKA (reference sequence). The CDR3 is CSASRAGREKLFF. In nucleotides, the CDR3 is TGCAGTGCTAGTAGGGCGGGACGCGAAAAACTGTTTTTT.

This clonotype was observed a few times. CDR3: CASSLPGQGPRYGYTF. In nucleotides, the CDR3 is TGTGCCAGCAGTTTACCGGGACAGGGGCCGCGTTATGGCTACACCTTC. This sequence joins TRBV5-5 and TRBJ1-2; 10 nucleotides agree with TRBD1. J was trimmed by 5 bases and V by 5 bases; bases with no gene match: 12. The CDR3 has 16 residues. Per the germline V gene, CDR1 is SGHKS and CDR2 is YYEKEE (reference sequence).

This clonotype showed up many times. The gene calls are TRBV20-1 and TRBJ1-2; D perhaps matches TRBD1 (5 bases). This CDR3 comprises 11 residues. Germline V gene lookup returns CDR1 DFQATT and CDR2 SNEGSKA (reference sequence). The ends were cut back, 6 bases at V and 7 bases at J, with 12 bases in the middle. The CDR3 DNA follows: TGCAGTGCAGTCAGACAGCTTGGCTACACCTTC. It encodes CSAVRQLGYTF.

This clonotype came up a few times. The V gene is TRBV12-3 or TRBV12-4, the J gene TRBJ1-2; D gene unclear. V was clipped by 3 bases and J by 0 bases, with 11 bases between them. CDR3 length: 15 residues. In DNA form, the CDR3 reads TGTGCCAGCAGTTTTTTACGGCAGCCTAACTATGGCTACACCTTC. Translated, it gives CASSFLRQPNYGYTF.

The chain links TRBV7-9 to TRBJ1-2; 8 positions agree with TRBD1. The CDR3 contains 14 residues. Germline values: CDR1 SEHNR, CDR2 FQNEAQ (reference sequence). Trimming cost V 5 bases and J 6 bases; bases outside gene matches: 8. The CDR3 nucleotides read TGTGCCAGCAGCCAAGGAGGACAGGGAAATGGCTACACCTTC. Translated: CASSQGGQGNGYTF. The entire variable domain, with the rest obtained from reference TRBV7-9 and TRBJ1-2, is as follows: DTGVSQNPRHKITKRGQNVTFRCDPISEHNRLYWYRQTLGQGPEFLTYFQNEAQLEKSRLLSDRFSAERPKGSFSTLEIQRTEQGDSAMYLCASSQGGQGNGYTFGSGTRLTVV.

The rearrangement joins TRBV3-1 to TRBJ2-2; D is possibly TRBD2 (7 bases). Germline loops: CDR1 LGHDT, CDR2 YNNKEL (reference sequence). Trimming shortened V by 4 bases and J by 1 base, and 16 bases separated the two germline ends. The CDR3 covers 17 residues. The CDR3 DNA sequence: TGTGCCAGCAGCCCCAAGGGGGGGCCCTTGAACACCGGGGAGCTGTTTTTT. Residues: CASSPKGGPLNTGELFF.

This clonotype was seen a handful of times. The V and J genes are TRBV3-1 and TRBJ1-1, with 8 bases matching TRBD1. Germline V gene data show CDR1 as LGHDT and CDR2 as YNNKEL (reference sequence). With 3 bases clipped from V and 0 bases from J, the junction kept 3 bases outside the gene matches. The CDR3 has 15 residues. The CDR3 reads CASSHAGGLNTEAFF. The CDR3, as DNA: TGTGCCAGCAGCCATGCAGGGGGCTTGAACACTGAAGCTTTCTTT.